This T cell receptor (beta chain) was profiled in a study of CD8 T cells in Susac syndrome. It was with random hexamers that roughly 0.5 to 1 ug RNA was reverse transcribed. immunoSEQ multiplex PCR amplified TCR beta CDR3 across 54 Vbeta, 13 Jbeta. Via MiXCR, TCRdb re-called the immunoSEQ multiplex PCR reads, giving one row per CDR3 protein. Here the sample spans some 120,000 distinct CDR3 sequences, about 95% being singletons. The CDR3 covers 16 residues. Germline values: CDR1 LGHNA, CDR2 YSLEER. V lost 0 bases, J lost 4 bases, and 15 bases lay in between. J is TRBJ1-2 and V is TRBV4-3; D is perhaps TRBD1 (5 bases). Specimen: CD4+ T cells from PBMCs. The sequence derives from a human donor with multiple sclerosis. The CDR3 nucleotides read TGCGCCAGCAGCCAAGAGCCTCCTCCGGGGGTCTATGGCTACACCTTC. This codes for CASSQEPPPGVYGYTF.